The clone carrying this T cell receptor beta chain turned up a few times. Its specificity is unknown. The data originate from a study of cytomegalovirus exposure and HLA in healthy donors. The study, taken as a whole, reports: Several V segments, TRBV6-2 and TRBV6-3 among them, could not be told apart and were dropped. Later work found that TCR association rates differed between HLA loci; DRB1 had the most and HLA-C the fewest. Some TCR beta chains (approximately 180 of them) were listed as cytomegalovirus-associated. Using the classifier, cytomegalovirus status was reportedly diagnosed with high specificity and sensitivity.

The CDR3 consists of 18 residues. Germline loops: CDR1 LGHNA, CDR2 YNFKEQ. V lost 3 bases to trimming and J lost 0 bases, with 18 bases between them. The PCR employed 60 Vbeta primers together with 13 Jbeta primers. The table came from immunoSEQ multiplex PCR; TCRdb's copy has only in-frame clones and leaves some out. This table holds roughly 110,000 clones, 65% to 85% found once. This clonotype was obtained from a male donor in good health and CMV-seropositive. The sample taken for sequencing was PBMCs. V gene TRBV4-2 combines with J gene TRBJ1-5; tentative D call: TRBD1 (6 bases). The CDR3: CASSQYRALGYSNQPQHF. DNA for the CDR3: TGTGCCAGCAGCCAGTACAGGGCTCTAGGATATAGCAATCAGCCCCAGCATTTT.